This T cell receptor beta chain was captured by sequencing in a study of regulatory T cells in long-lasting Graves disease. Findings and limits, study-wide: It was in persistent disease that TRBV28, TRBJ1-2 and TRBJ2-5 were favored.

Sample time point: newly diagnosed GD, antithyroid drugs for less than 3 months. From PBMCs, RNA was extracted and then used to make the TCR library. Graves' disease diagnosis was established per American Thyroid Association guidelines. The V and J ends lost 8 bases and 3 bases respectively, with 11 bases between them. The CDR3 sequence is 14 residues long. Germline-derived CDR1 and CDR2 are MDHEN and SYDVKM. Through Arm-PCR of CDR3 regions and iRepertoire HTBI primers, TCR beta libraries were built. Original processing methods: Identification across samples found fewer than 65 TRBV and approximately 15 TRBJ segments. Using its own MiXCR run on the multiplex PCR reads, TCRdb lists one record per CDR3 protein. For this entry, the V and J calls and clone size follow TCRdb and not the study's own pipeline. The table has 300,000 to 400,000 distinct CDR3 sequences, 15% to 20% seen once; the top ten hold around 27%.

The table lists this clonotype with many counts. Its antigen is as yet unknown. This same sample was also part of a study on T cells in Graves' hyperthyroidism and ophthalmopathy.

Material: peripheral blood mononuclear cells (PBMCs), obtained at new diagnosis, from a patient treated with antithyroid drugs. This TCR came from a man aged 35-49 years with Graves disease. The chain employs TRBV28 and TRBJ2-6, with D maybe TRBD2 (5 bases). Here the CDR3 reads CASLGSGGANVLTF. For the CDR3, the DNA is TGTGCCAGCTTAGGCAGCGGTGGGGCCAACGTCCTGACTTTC.